This TCR beta chain originates from a study of cytomegalovirus exposure and HLA in healthy donors (dated by TCRdb to about 2017). A note on the overall study: According to an earlier analysis of a few hundred of the donors, about 180 million T cells yielded some 120 million unique TCR beta sequences and around 300 Gb of sequence data. Around 330 gigabases of sequencing data and around 90 million unique TCR sequences made up an early release that covered several hundred HLA-typed donors. The genetic ancestry cluster associated with self-reported Caucasian donors included roughly 84% of the roughly 360 genotyped donors. The aim of the study was to test whether cataloging public T cell receptors could identify signatures of past pathogen exposure. The study used immunosequencing to profile the T cell repertoires of approximately 640 subjects and linked those repertoires to cytomegalovirus serostatus. In addition to the first cohort of 500 to 850 subjects, a separate validation cohort of approximately 130 different subjects was used. High-throughput TCR immunosequencing, statistical association of individual TCRs with disease status, and machine learning were combined to predict cytomegalovirus infection status. A later analysis re-analyzed previously published TCR beta repertoires from about 600 donors and added high-resolution HLA genotyping to study TCR occurrence patterns. The later analysis used no new phenotypic data to find candidate immune exposures, relying instead on TCR beta sequences and their occurrence across donors. To decide whether each TCR beta V gene segment behaved as functional or pseudogenic, an earlier analysis of 587 of the donors relied on high-throughput TCR beta sequencing. Donor age, sex, ethnicity and CMV serostatus were compiled alongside the repertoire data. Genome-wide SNP genotypes for about 60% of the 666 donors were used in a later genetic analysis, which treated that subset as a discovery cohort. Every repertoire in the discovery cohort had been generated on one and the same sequencing platform. Both class I and class II loci were covered by HLA typing, at four-digit resolution. Typing coverage varied by locus: 629-630 donors for A, B, C, DRB1 and DQB1; some 520 for DQA1; around 570 for DPA1; roughly 450 for DPB1. Because of strong linkage in the cohort, five DR-DQ haplotypes were treated as single units for association and clustering. Among a few hundred genotyped donors of the cohort, an average of about 240,000 unique TCR beta nucleotide sequences were sequenced per donor, approximately 20% of them non-productive. Overall results and qualifications from the work: In a later analysis, several top co-occurrence clusters were reported to appear linked to parvovirus B19, influenza, CMV and Epstein-Barr virus. The presence/absence analyses assumed that sequencing depth was roughly uniform across donors, and that assumption may not be true. It was suggested by the authors that the approach could potentially be generalized to other disease states and immunological phenotypes. According to a later analysis, TCR association rates differed among HLA loci, with DRB1 alleles showing the most associated TCRs and HLA-C alleles showing the fewest. A further reported finding was that TCR beta sequences accurately predicted the HLA-A and HLA-B alleles for most subjects in the first cohort. In a later genetic analysis, a missense DCLRE1C variant was associated with V-gene and J-gene trimming of TCR beta chains, and the association was replicated in an independent cohort. A few of the identified cytomegalovirus-associated TCR beta chains were confirmed in vitro to be specific for cytomegalovirus antigens. The classifier was reported to diagnose cytomegalovirus status with high specificity and sensitivity in both the original cohort and the validation cohort. Most TCR sequences were observed very rarely across donors, whereas some public TCRs were present in many individuals. An earlier analysis of around 500 of the donors showed that most TCR beta V segments appeared in productive rearrangements either about 90% or about 30% of the time, which broadly matched IMGT annotations. Immune exposure information for the cohort was limited to CMV serostatus. The sequencing pipeline was judged likely to have produced a cluster of highly shared sequence variants as a technical artifact. In a later analysis, 16,951 TCR beta sequences were associated with specific HLA alleles at a false discovery rate of 0.05. Most CMV-associated TCR beta chains appeared to be HLA-restricted in a later analysis, and the HLA associations seemed to be driven largely by CMV exposure. Some IMGT-functional V segments, including TRBV6-2 and TRBV6-3, could not be distinguished by the 87-base-pair reads and were therefore excluded. Because counts were too low, seventeen rarely observed V segments, including chromosome 9 orphons, were left out of the earlier analysis of 587 of the donors. Because some donors lacked HLA typing at each locus, the association tests relied only on the typed subset. Correlated functional status among segregating V segments might be attributable to linkage disequilibrium, but an unknown experimental factor could not be ruled out. Compared with equally common non-associated chains, HLA-associated TCR beta chains in a later analysis were more clonally expanded and had lower generation probabilities. In a later genetic analysis, fewer N-insertions in productive TCRs were reported among donors in an Asian-associated ancestry cluster than the approximately 670-donor mean. In the study, some 180 TCR beta chains were listed as associated with cytomegalovirus. In this cohort, only TCR beta chains were sequenced, and detectable features were limited by the absence of alpha or paired-chain data. When HLA alleles, especially DR and DQ, strongly co-occurred, attributing TCR associations to individual alleles was difficult.

Points on this clone: Which antigen it targets is not known. No much larger clone exists at a distance of one base, and base qualities are not known.

The library was obtained by the immunoSEQ multiplex PCR assay. A mixture of 60 forward primers for TCR Vbeta segments and 13 reverse primers for TCR Jbeta segments was used in the multiplex PCR. The CDR3 region of rearranged TCR beta genes was amplified from genomic DNA with a multiplex PCR assay. On the Illumina HiSeq System, the amplified TCR beta libraries were sequenced as 87-base-pair reads. In the original analysis: Across the 500 to 850 repertoires, a later analysis counted tens of millions of unique TCR beta chains, some 11 million of which were shared by at least two donors. Raw reads were error-corrected and collapsed into unique sequences by a nearest-neighbor algorithm in which closely related sequences were merged to remove PCR and sequencing errors. Alignment of CDR3 sequences to IMGT reference sequences was used to assign V, D and J gene segments. Each retained sequence needed at least a six-nucleotide match to both a V gene segment and a J gene segment. Rearrangements were called productive when the CDR3 lacked stop codons and stayed in frame with V and J; all others were non-productive. Following IMGT convention, CDR3 was defined as the stretch from the second conserved V-encoded cysteine to the conserved J-encoded phenylalanine. Sequences without an unambiguous match to a single V gene segment were excluded from the earlier analysis of 500 to 700 of the donors. In an earlier analysis of 587 of the donors, V segments were called functional above 56.7% productive rearrangements and were called segregating when the between-donor standard deviation exceeded 5%. A statistical classification framework was developed to diagnose cytomegalovirus status using the catalog of TCR beta chain sequences. In a later analysis, TCR nucleotide sequences were compared against IMGT/GENE-DB human TR gene sequences so that V and J genes could be assigned. In a later analysis, CDR3 sequences and most-parsimonious VDJ recombination scenarios were assigned using the TCRdist pipeline. In a later analysis, each TCR beta chain was defined by its CDR3 amino acid sequence together with its V-gene family, and reads without a unique V-gene family were excluded. A later analysis removed 500 to 650 highly shared, low-generation-probability nucleotide sequences to deal with suspected cross-contamination and a sequencing artifact. In a later analysis, a clonal expansion index for each public chain was calculated from normalized within-repertoire ranks of inferred template counts. In a later analysis, generation probabilities were computed using a VDJ recombination model fitted to out-of-frame rearrangements, and the results were checked against IGoR. Hypergeometric tests were used in a later analysis to score TCR-TCR, TCR-HLA and TCR-CMV co-occurrence, with a repertoire-size bias correction applied to the TCR pairs. A later analysis estimated false discovery rates by permuting HLA or CMV assignments 20 times. A later analysis grouped co-occurring TCRs with DBSCAN, adding TCRdist sequence similarity when clustering within HLA-allele-positive subsets. For co-occurrence clustering, repertoires with fewer than 30,000 or more than 120,000 public chains were excluded, along with roughly 5 repertoires with anomalous nucleotide sharing. The source is immuneACCESS, and TCRdb retained only in-frame sequences with V and J called. Part of the clones is not carried over; for the studies checked, unresolved V genes explain less than half of this, and the remainder is unexplained. V and J calls and clone size are those listed in that table; D and trimming were worked out from the DNA. The sample contains about 200,000 clones, over 65% of them found a single time. Of the sample, about 3% falls within the top ten clones.

From the cysteine up to the phenylalanine, the CDR3 has a length of 14 residues. This entry keeps only the CDR3 DNA: 42 bases, framed from base 1. Trimming takes 3 bases from V and 5 bases from J, and the germline ends sit 13 bases apart. The germline V gene (reference sequence) supplies CDR1 LNHDA and CDR2 SQIVND. In total, approximately 610 healthy bone marrow donors made up the cohort. Cohort members were all nominally healthy when sampled, although unrecorded immune exposures were likely present. The donor was CMV seropositive and was included in the group of 250 to 300 seropositive cohort members. Every donor gave a peripheral blood sample, and the peripheral blood mononuclear cells from that sample were used for TCR beta sequencing. The Qiagen DNeasy Blood Extraction Kit was used to extract genomic DNA from the blood cell samples.

The chain links TRBV19 with TRBJ2-5; possibly the D gene is TRBD2, per 6 matching bases. Material for sequencing was PBMCs. The sequence was collected from a man in his forties or fifties in good health and CMV-seropositive. The DNA sequence is as follows: TGTGCCAGTAGTATTAGCGGCCTTCGGGAGACCCAGTACTTC. It is translated as CASSISGLRETQYF. The entire variable domain, with the stretches around the CDR3 drawn from the reference TRBV19 and TRBJ2-5 proteins, is DGGITQSPKYLFRKEGQNVTLSCEQNLNHDAMYWYRQDPGQGLRLIYYSQIVNDFQKGDIAEGYSVSREKKESFPLTVTSAQKNPTAFYLCASSISGLRETQYFGPGTRLLVL.